Shown below are 2 T cell receptor beta chains from a single sample sequenced in a study of control samples from healthy donors and cancer patients. Using immunoSEQ multiplex PCR, the repertoire was profiled, and TCRdb retains in-frame clones only, with some absent. The repertoire has fewer than 200,000 clones, about 93% of them found once; the top ten carry roughly 4.3%. Sequenced: blood. The receptors were sampled from a woman aged 60-75 years in good health.

This clone was found a few times. The V call is TRBV2, the J call TRBJ1-2; D perhaps matches TRBD1 (5 bases). This CDR3 is 15 amino acids long. Germline values: CDR1 SNHLY, CDR2 FYNNEI. V dropped 5 bases and J dropped 6 bases, with 19 bases sitting between them. The CDR3 sequence: CASSWEGRSINGYTF. The DNA of the CDR3 is TGTGCCAGCAGTTGGGAGGGACGTTCTATTAATGGCTACACCTTC.

The chain couples TRBV11-3 to TRBJ2-5, with 8 bases fitting TRBD2. Germline V gene data show CDR1 as SGHNT and CDR2 as YENEEA. Losses at the gene ends were 3 bases for V and 5 bases for J; bases not matched to a gene: 5. This CDR3 comprises 14 residues. CDR3 DNA sequence: TGTGCCAGCAGCTTCGGAGCTAGCGGGGAGACCCAGTACTTC. As protein: CASSFGASGETQYF.